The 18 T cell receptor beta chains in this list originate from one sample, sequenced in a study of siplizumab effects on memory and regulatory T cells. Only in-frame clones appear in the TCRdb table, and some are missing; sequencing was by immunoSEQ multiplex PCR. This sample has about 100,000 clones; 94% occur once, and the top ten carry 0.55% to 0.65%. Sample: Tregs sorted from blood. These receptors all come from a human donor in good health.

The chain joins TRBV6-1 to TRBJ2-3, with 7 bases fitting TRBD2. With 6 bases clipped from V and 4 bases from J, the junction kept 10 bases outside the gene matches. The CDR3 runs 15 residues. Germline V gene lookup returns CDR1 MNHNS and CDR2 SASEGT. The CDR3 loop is CASSAGLVRPDTQYF. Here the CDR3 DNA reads TGTGCCAGCAGCGCAGGACTAGTAAGGCCAGATACGCAGTATTTT.

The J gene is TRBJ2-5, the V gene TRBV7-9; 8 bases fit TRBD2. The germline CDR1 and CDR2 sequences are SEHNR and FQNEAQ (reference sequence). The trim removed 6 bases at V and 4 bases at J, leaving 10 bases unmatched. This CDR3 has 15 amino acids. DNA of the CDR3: TGTGCCAGCAGTAACGTGGCAGGGACTAGAGAGACCCAGTACTTC. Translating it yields CASSNVAGTRETQYF.

CDR3 bases: TGTGCCAGCAGTTCGGGGACTAGCGGGAGTTACAATGAGCAGTTCTTC. This codes for CASSSGTSGSYNEQFF. The V and J genes are TRBV28 and TRBJ2-1; 14 bases line up with TRBD2. V lost 4 bases, J lost 4 bases, and 3 bases stayed unmatched. Germline CDR1 reads MDHEN; CDR2 reads SYDVKM. The CDR3 sequence is 16 residues long.

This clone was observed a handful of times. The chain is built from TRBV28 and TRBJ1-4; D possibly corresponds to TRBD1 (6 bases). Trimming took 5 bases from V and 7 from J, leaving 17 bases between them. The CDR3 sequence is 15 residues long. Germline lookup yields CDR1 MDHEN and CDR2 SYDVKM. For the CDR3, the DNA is TGTGCCAGCAGTCTCTTACAGGGAGGATTTGAAAAACTGTTTTTT. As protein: CASSLLQGGFEKLFF.

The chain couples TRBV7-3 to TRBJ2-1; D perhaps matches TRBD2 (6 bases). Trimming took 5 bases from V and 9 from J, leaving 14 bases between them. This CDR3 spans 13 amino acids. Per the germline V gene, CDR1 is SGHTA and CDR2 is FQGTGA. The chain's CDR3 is CASSQTRWVEQFF. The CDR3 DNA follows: TGTGCCAGCAGCCAGACTAGGTGGGTTGAGCAGTTCTTC.

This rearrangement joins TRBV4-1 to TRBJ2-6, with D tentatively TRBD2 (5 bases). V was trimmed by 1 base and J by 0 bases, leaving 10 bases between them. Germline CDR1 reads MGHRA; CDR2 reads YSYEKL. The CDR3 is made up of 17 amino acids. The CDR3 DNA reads TGCGCCAGCAGCCAAGTAACAGACTACTCTGGGGCCAACGTCCTGACTTTC. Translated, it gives CASSQVTDYSGANVLTF.

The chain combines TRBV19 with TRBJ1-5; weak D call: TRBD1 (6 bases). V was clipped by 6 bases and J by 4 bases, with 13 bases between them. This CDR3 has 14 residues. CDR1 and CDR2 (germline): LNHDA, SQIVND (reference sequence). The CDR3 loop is CASSTRQANQPQHF. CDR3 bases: TGTGCCAGTAGCACTAGACAGGCAAATCAGCCCCAGCATTTT.

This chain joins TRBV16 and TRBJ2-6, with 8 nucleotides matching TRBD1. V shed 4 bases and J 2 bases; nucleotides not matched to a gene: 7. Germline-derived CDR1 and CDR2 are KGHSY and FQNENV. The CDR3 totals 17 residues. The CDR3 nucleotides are TGTGCCAGCAGCCGACAGGGGACGCGCACTGGGGCCAACGTCCTGACTTTC. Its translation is CASSRQGTRTGANVLTF.

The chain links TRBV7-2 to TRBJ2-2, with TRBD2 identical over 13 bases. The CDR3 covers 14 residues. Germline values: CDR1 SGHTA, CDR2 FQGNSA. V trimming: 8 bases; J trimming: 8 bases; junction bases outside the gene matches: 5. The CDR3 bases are TGTGCCAGCGGACTAGCGGGAGTATCAGGGGAGCTGTTTTTT. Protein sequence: CASGLAGVSGELFF.

The CDR3 DNA reads TGTGCCAGCAGCCAAGTAGGCCGCCTACAGGAGACCCAGTACTTC. This codes for CASSQVGRLQETQYF. The chain links TRBV14 to TRBJ2-5; D gene unclear. V was trimmed by 1 base and J by 5 bases, leaving 14 bases between them. This CDR3 contains 15 residues. The germline V gene has CDR1 SGHDN and CDR2 FVKESK.

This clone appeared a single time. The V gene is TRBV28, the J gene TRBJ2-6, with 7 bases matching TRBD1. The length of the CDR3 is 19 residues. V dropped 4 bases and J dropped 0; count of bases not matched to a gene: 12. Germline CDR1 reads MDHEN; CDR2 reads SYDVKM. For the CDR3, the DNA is TGTGCCAGCAGTTCCCAGGGACAGCTGGTGTTCTCTGGGGCCAACGTCCTGACTTTC. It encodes CASSSQGQLVFSGANVLTF.

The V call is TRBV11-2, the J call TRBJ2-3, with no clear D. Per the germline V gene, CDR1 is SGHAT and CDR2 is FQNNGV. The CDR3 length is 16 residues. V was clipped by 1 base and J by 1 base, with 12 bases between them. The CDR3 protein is CASSLAARPRTDTQYF. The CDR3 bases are TGTGCCAGCAGCTTAGCGGCTAGACCCCGCACAGATACGCAGTATTTT.

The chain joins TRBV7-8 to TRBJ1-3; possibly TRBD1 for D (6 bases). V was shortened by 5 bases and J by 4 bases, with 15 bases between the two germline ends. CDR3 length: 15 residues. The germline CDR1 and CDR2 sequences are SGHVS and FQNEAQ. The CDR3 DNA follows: TGTGCCAGCAGCCCAAGAGGAACAGGGGGAAACACCATATATTTT. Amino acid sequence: CASSPRGTGGNTIYF.

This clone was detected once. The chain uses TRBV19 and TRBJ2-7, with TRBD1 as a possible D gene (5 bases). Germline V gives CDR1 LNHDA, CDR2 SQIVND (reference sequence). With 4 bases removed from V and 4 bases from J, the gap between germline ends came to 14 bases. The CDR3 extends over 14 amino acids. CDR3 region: CASSSQTDSYEQYF. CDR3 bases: TGTGCCAGTAGTAGCCAAACTGACAGTTACGAGCAGTACTTC.

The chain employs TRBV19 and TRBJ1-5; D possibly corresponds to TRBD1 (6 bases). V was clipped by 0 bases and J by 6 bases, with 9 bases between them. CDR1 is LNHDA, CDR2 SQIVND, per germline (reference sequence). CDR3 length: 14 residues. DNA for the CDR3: TGTGCCAGTAGTATAGATCTAGGGGGTCAGCCCCAGCATTTT. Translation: CASSIDLGGQPQHF. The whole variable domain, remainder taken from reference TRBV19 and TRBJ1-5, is DGGITQSPKYLFRKEGQNVTLSCEQNLNHDAMYWYRQDPGQGLRLIYYSQIVNDFQKGDIAEGYSVSREKKESFPLTVTSAQKNPTAFYLCASSIDLGGQPQHFGDGTRLSIL.

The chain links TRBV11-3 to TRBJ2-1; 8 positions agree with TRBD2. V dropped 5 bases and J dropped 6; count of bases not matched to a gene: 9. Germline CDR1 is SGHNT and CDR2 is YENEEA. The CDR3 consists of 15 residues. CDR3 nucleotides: TGTGCCAGCAGCCAAAGCGGGAGAGGCTCCAATGAGCAGTTCTTC. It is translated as CASSQSGRGSNEQFF.

The CDR3 coding sequence is TGTGCCAGCAGAGACTTGAGGGATAGCCAATTCTACAATGAGCAGTTCTTC. Amino acid sequence: CASRDLRDSQFYNEQFF. V and J are TRBV2 and TRBJ2-1; D perhaps matches TRBD2 (5 bases). The CDR3 is made up of 17 amino acids. Trimming shortened V by 6 bases and J by 3 bases, and 21 bases separated the two germline ends. CDR1 and CDR2 from the germline V gene are SNHLY and FYNNEI.

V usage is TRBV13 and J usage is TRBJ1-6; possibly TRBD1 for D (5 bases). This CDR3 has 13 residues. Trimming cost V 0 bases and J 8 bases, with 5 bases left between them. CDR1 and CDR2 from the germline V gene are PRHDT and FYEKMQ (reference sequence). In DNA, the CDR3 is TGTGCCAGCAGCTTAGGAGGGGATTCACCCCTCCACTTT. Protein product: CASSLGGDSPLHF.